This T cell receptor (beta chain) was observed in a study of tumor-infiltrating lymphocytes in primary liver carcinoma. At the level of the study: Patients had primary liver carcinoma treated by surgical resection. The number of productive TCRbeta reads per sample ranged from roughly 3.65 to 7.5 million and was similar across tissue types. Study findings and constraints: Tumor top-250-clone fraction significantly exceeded that of blood (p = 0.039).

On this clonotype itself: Its specificity is unknown.

The CDR3 is 13 residues long. Germline CDR1 reads SGHTA; CDR2 reads FQGNSA. V was trimmed by 4 bases and J by 7 bases, leaving 14 bases between them. TCR beta cDNA was reverse-transcribed from roughly 520 ng of total RNA. The reaction used a constant-region primer and ProtoScript II reverse transcriptase. The TCR beta library was amplified through three nested multiplex PCR rounds in a modified ARM-PCR procedure. TRBV1-TRBV30 forward primers paired with a C-beta reverse primer drove the first two PCR rounds, ten to eleven cycles each. TCRdb fed the multiplex PCR reads into MiXCR, producing one record per CDR3 protein. This repertoire shows some 200,000 distinct CDR3 sequences, around 60% found once; its top ten account for under 7.5%. RNA was extracted from whole blood without cell sorting, alongside germline DNA.

V is TRBV7-2 and J is TRBJ2-7; the D is unclear. The specimen was peripheral blood. This TCR derives from a woman aged 55-69 years with primary liver carcinoma and hepatitis B virus infection. The CDR3 nucleotides are TGTGCCAGCAGCTCTTTTGGCAGCCCGGAGCAGTACTTC. It translates to CASSSFGSPEQYF.